Listed here are 19 T cell receptor beta chains from one sample, sequenced in a study of cytomegalovirus exposure and HLA in healthy donors. In the PCR, 60 Vbeta and 13 Jbeta primers were used. Sequencing was performed with immunoSEQ multiplex PCR; in TCRdb, only in-frame clones are kept and a portion is missing. The repertoire consists of some 140,000 clones, with roughly 80% occurring once and the leading ten covering about 4%. What was sequenced was PBMCs. The receptor source for this set is a woman aged 35 to 49 in good health and CMV-seronegative.

J is TRBJ2-5 and V is TRBV7-9; no definite D call. Germline CDR1 and CDR2: SEHNR and FQNEAQ (reference sequence). The CDR3 is made up of 12 amino acids. The V end was cut by 3 bases, the J end by 5 bases, with 7 bases between. The CDR3 sequence is CASSLQEETQYF. The CDR3 DNA follows: TGTGCCAGCAGCTTGCAAGAGGAGACCCAGTACTTC.

This chain links TRBV27 with TRBJ1-2, with 8 bases fitting TRBD1. CDR3 size: 13 residues. V lost 3 bases, J lost 6 bases, and 3 bases stayed unmatched. The V gene's germline CDR1 is MNHEY and CDR2 SMNVEV (reference sequence). The CDR3 nucleotides read TGTGCCAGCAGTTTGTGGGGACAGGATGGCTACACCTTC. As protein: CASSLWGQDGYTF.

The V and J genes are TRBV7-9 and TRBJ2-7; D uncertain. The CDR3 spans 17 residues. The ends were cut back, 1 base at V and 4 bases at J, with 20 bases in the middle. Germline CDR1 and CDR2: SEHNR and FQNEAQ (reference sequence). CDR3 DNA: TGTGCCAGCAGCTTAGTGCTGACTTCGGGTCTGAGATACGAGCAGTACTTC. As protein: CASSLVLTSGLRYEQYF.

CDR3 loop: CASSFAGYGGEAFF. In nucleotides, the CDR3 is TGTGCCAGCAGCTTTGCTGGGTATGGGGGGGAAGCTTTCTTT. This sequence joins TRBV5-4 and TRBJ1-1, with D possibly matching TRBD1 (5 bases). The CDR3 contains 14 residues. The V gene's germline CDR1 is SGHNT and CDR2 YYREEE (reference sequence). Trimming cost V 2 bases and J 8 bases, with 16 bases left between them.

The rearrangement joins TRBV10-1 to TRBJ2-7; TRBD2 matches 12 bases. CDR1 WNHNN and CDR2 SYGVQD come from the germline V gene (reference sequence). The CDR3 consists of 14 residues. J lost 2 bases, V lost 6 bases, and 2 bases had no gene match. CDR3 nucleotides: TGCGCCAGCAGGGCTAGCGGGGGGGCCTACGAGCAGTACTTC. It is translated as CASRASGGAYEQYF.

This clone was seen a few times. This chain joins TRBV19 and TRBJ1-2; no firm D call. The CDR3 runs 13 residues. The germline CDR1 and CDR2 sequences are LNHDA and SQIVND (reference sequence). The ends were cut back, 6 bases at V and 4 bases at J, with 12 bases in the middle. The CDR3 loop reads CASRRELIYGYTF. As DNA, the CDR3 is TGTGCCAGTAGGAGGGAGCTAATCTATGGCTACACCTTC.

Only a few counts were recorded for this clone. J is TRBJ2-2 and V is TRBV5-6, with a weak D call TRBD2 (6 bases). The ends were cut back, 4 bases at V and 5 bases at J, with 12 bases in the middle. The CDR3 consists of 14 residues. Germline values: CDR1 SGHDT, CDR2 YYEEEE. CDR3 nucleotide sequence: TGTGCCAGCAGCGAGGTGGGGGGAACCGGGGAGCTGTTTTTT. This sequence encodes CASSEVGGTGELFF. The variable domain in full, with the rest retrieved from reference TRBV5-6 and TRBJ2-2, is DAGVTQSPTHLIKTRGQQVTLRCSPKSGHDTVSWYQQALGQGPQFIFQYYEEEERQRGNFPDRFSGHQFPNYSSELNVNALLLGDSALYLCASSEVGGTGELFFGEGSRLTVL.

This clone was seen a handful of times. The chain employs TRBV2 and TRBJ1-4; 8 bases are a match to TRBD1. J lost 12 bases, V lost 2 bases, and 8 bases had no gene match. Per germline, CDR1 SNHLY and CDR2 FYNNEI. This CDR3 contains 14 residues. DNA of the CDR3: TGTGCCAGCAGTGAAAGAAGGGGACAGGTCCAACTGTTTTTT. This sequence encodes CASSERRGQVQLFF.

The CDR3 reads CASTHRGSGNTIYF. Here the CDR3 DNA reads TGTGCCAGTACTCACAGGGGCTCTGGAAACACCATATATTTT. This chain joins TRBV19 and TRBJ1-3; 7 bases align to TRBD1. The CDR3 contains 14 residues. CDR1 and CDR2 (germline): LNHDA, SQIVND (reference sequence). The ends lost 7 bases at V and 0 bases at J; junction bases unmatched: 3.

The rearrangement joins TRBV19 to TRBJ2-4; 12 positions agree with TRBD2. Looked up from germline, CDR1 is LNHDA and CDR2 is SQIVND (reference sequence). The CDR3 is 15 residues long. V was pared by 3 bases and J by 7 bases, with 4 bases of the junction left unmatched. For the CDR3, the DNA is TGTGCCAGTAGTATCTTCGGGACTAGCGGGAACATTCAGTACTTC. Protein: CASSIFGTSGNIQYF.

J is TRBJ2-7 and V is TRBV6-1; TRBD1 matches 8 bases. The CDR3 loop spans 16 amino acids. The V and J ends lost 0 bases and 4 bases, in that order; junction bases with no gene match: 8. CDR1 is MNHNS and CDR2 is SASEGT in the germline V gene. CDR3 residues: CASSEAGTGTGYEQYF. CDR3 nucleotides: TGTGCCAGCAGTGAAGCGGGGACAGGTACGGGGTACGAGCAGTACTTC.

The chain combines TRBV7-9 with TRBJ2-5; 9 bases line up with TRBD2. With V trimmed by 5 bases and J by 4 bases, 14 bases remained unmatched. Germline values: CDR1 SEHNR, CDR2 FQNEAQ (reference sequence). This CDR3 region has 17 residues. This CDR3 is CASSHRRASGDRETQYF. The DNA of the CDR3 is TGTGCCAGCAGCCACCGCCGGGCTAGCGGGGATAGAGAGACCCAGTACTTC. Using reference TRBV7-9 and TRBJ2-5 for the parts outside the CDR3, the full variable domain is DTGVSQNPRHKITKRGQNVTFRCDPISEHNRLYWYRQTLGQGPEFLTYFQNEAQLEKSRLLSDRFSAERPKGSFSTLEIQRTEQGDSAMYLCASSHRRASGDRETQYFGPGTRLLVL.

Only a few counts were recorded for this clone. The genes are TRBV2 and TRBJ1-1, with a tentative D call TRBD1 (5 bases). The V gene's germline CDR1 is SNHLY and CDR2 FYNNEI. V lost 6 bases, J lost 1 base, and 6 bases lay in between. CDR3 length: 12 amino acids. The chain's CDR3 is CASSRENTEAFF. CDR3 sequence (DNA): TGTGCCAGCAGCAGGGAGAACACTGAAGCTTTCTTT.

This clone has only one observation. The gene calls are TRBV4-1 and TRBJ1-4, with D perhaps matching TRBD1 (6 bases). The CDR3 is 18 residues long. V lost 6 bases, J lost 0 bases, and 20 bases lay in between. The germline V gene has CDR1 MGHRA and CDR2 YSYEKL. Here the CDR3 DNA reads TGCGCCAGCAGTCATTTACAGGGCAAATTCACAACTAATGAAAAACTGTTTTTT. This encodes CASSHLQGKFTTNEKLFF.

The chain has TRBV7-9 and TRBJ1-5; 10 bases agree with TRBD1. V shed 1 base and J 3 bases; nucleotides not matched to a gene: 6. There are 17 residues in the CDR3. Germline values: CDR1 SEHNR, CDR2 FQNEAQ (reference sequence). The CDR3 coding sequence is TGTGCCAGCAGCTTAGGTGGGACAGGGGACTACAATCAGCCCCAGCATTTT. Its protein is CASSLGGTGDYNQPQHF.

The CDR3 coding sequence is TGTGCCACGCGTGACGGGGGGGGGAGCACAGATACGCAGTATTTT. It yields the protein CATRDGGGSTDTQYF. The chain recombines TRBV10-3 with TRBJ2-3; 8 bases align to TRBD2. The CDR3 has 15 amino acids. V shed 10 bases, J shed 0 bases, and the junction held 9 bases outside the gene matches. Germline assignment: CDR1 ENHRY and CDR2 SYGVKD.

V usage is TRBV6-1 and J usage is TRBJ2-3; 8 positions agree with TRBD1. CDR1 is MNHNS and CDR2 is SASEGT in the germline V gene. V shed 3 bases and J 1 base; nucleotides not matched to a gene: 3. CDR3 size: 15 residues. The CDR3 protein is CASSEATGGTDTQYF. The CDR3 DNA is TGTGCCAGCAGTGAGGCGACAGGGGGCACAGATACGCAGTATTTT.

The rearrangement joins TRBV5-1 to TRBJ2-1; 8 bases fit TRBD2. The CDR3 covers 16 residues. Germline assignment: CDR1 SGHRS and CDR2 YFSETQ. The V gene end was trimmed by 1 base and the J gene end by 2 bases; junction bases not matched to a gene: 5. The CDR3 nucleotides read TGCGCCAGCAGCTTGCGGGCGGGAGGCGCCTACAATGAGCAGTTCTTC. The encoded protein is CASSLRAGGAYNEQFF.

The gene calls are TRBV28 and TRBJ1-1; 8 bases fit TRBD1. J gave up 5 bases and V 5 bases, and 7 bases lay outside the gene matches. This CDR3 spans 14 amino acids. The germline CDR1 and CDR2 sequences are MDHEN and SYDVKM. CDR3 residues: CASSIPQGATEAFF. The DNA for the CDR3 is TGTGCCAGCAGTATCCCTCAGGGGGCAACTGAAGCTTTCTTT.